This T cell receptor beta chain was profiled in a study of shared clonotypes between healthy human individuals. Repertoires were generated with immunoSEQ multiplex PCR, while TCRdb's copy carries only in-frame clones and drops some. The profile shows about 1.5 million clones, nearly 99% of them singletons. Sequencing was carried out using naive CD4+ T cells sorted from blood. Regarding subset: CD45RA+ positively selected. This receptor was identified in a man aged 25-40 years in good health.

The CDR3 region is CASTEDNRFNQPQHF. The CDR3 coding sequence is TGTGCCAGCACCGAGGACAACCGATTCAATCAGCCCCAGCATTTT. The rearrangement links TRBV28 to TRBJ1-5; tentative D call: TRBD1 (5 bases). The V and J ends lost 7 bases and 3 bases respectively, with 16 bases between them. The CDR3 is made up of 15 amino acids. Germline V gene sequence: CDR1 MDHEN, CDR2 SYDVKM.